Following are 29 T cell receptor beta chains from one sample sequenced in a study of CD8 T cells in Susac syndrome. RNA was extracted with the RNeasy kit, and a quantity of roughly 0.5 to 1 ug was reverse transcribed using random hexamers. TCRdb passed the immunoSEQ multiplex PCR reads through MiXCR, listing each CDR3 protein once. The data hold approximately 230,000 distinct CDR3 sequences, with 93% observed a single time. The sample taken for sequencing was CD4+ T cells from PBMCs. All receptors come from a human donor with multiple sclerosis.

This chain uses TRBV7-3 with TRBJ2-1; TRBD2 agrees at 9 bases. V was clipped by 1 base and J by 5 bases; unmatched bases: 12. CDR1 and CDR2 (germline): SGHTA, FQGTGA. CDR3 length: 18 amino acids. The CDR3 protein is CASSLIGVSGGGNNEQFF. CDR3 nucleotides: TGTGCCAGCAGCTTAATAGGGGTTAGCGGGGGTGGGAACAATGAGCAGTTCTTC.

The CDR3 spells CASSPQGGLREQYF. The CDR3 DNA sequence: TGTGCCAGCAGCCCCCAGGGGGGGCTTCGCGAGCAGTACTTC. The rearrangement links TRBV11-2 to TRBJ2-7, with D perhaps matching TRBD1 or TRBD2 (7 bases each). The CDR3 contains 14 residues. The V end was cut by 5 bases, the J end by 6 bases, with 17 bases between. Germline CDR1 and CDR2: SGHAT and FQNNGV.

This clonotype appeared a single time. The J gene is TRBJ2-4, the V gene TRBV5-4; TRBD1 might be the D (6 bases). This CDR3 contains 15 residues. Trimming left V 4 bases short and J 8 bases short, with 19 bases between. Germline loops: CDR1 SGHNT, CDR2 YYREEE (reference sequence). The CDR3 loop reads CASSLQQGRSDIQYF. The CDR3 DNA is TGTGCCAGCAGCCTACAACAGGGCCGGAGTGACATTCAGTACTTC.

The V call is TRBV24-1, the J call TRBJ2-5; TRBD1 matches at 7 bases. This CDR3 has 14 residues. J lost 5 bases, V lost 5 bases, and 7 bases had no gene match. CDR1 and CDR2 from the germline V gene are KGHDR and SFDVKD. CDR3 protein: CATSGQGGSETQYF. DNA of the CDR3: TGTGCCACCAGTGGACAGGGTGGATCGGAGACCCAGTACTTC.

V gene TRBV29-1 combines with J gene TRBJ2-4; TRBD1 matches at 10 bases. This CDR3 is 15 amino acids long. Germline assignment: CDR1 SQVTM and CDR2 ANQGSEA. The V segment lost 3 bases and the J segment 12 bases; nucleotides outside the gene matches: 14. CDR3 sequence (DNA): TGCAGCGTTGAGAAAAAGATGGGGACAGGGGAAGGTCAGTACTTC. This gives the protein CSVEKKMGTGEGQYF.

This clonotype was seen a single time. The CDR3 loop reads CATRWASRAEAFF. The CDR3 DNA follows: TGTGCCACCCGATGGGCTAGCCGGGCTGAAGCTTTCTTT. V and J are TRBV5-4 and TRBJ1-1, with no clear D. This CDR3 region has 13 residues. CDR1 is SGHNT and CDR2 is YYREEE in the germline V gene (reference sequence). V was shortened by 9 bases and J by 6 bases, with 18 bases between the two germline ends. Complete variable domain (other parts from reference TRBV5-4 and TRBJ1-1): ETGVTQSPTHLIKTRGQQVTLRCSSQSGHNTVSWYQQALGQGPQFIFQYYREEENGRGNFPPRFSGLQFPNYSSELNVNALELDDSALYLCATRWASRAEAFFGQGTRLTVV.

The J gene is TRBJ2-7, the V gene TRBV5-1; the match to TRBD2 covers 7 bases. V shed 4 bases and J 0 bases; nucleotides not matched to a gene: 10. CDR3 size: 16 residues. Germline V CDR1 and CDR2: SGHRS, YFSETQ. CDR3 sequence reads: CASSKGGGPTSYEQYF. The CDR3 coding sequence is TGCGCCAGCAGCAAAGGCGGGGGACCAACCTCCTACGAGCAGTACTTC.

For this clonotype: At one end the junction does not follow the germline gene, possibly because of a read error. The chain uses TRBV2 and TRBJ1-1; D remains unclear. Germline V lookup: CDR1 SNHLY, CDR2 FYNNEI. The CDR3 consists of 13 residues. The CDR3, as DNA: TGTGCCAGTAGTGTATACATGAACACTGAAGCTTTCTTT. Translated: CASSVYMNTEAFF.

The rearrangement uses TRBV5-6 and TRBJ1-1; no clear D. This CDR3 region has 16 residues. The V end lost 2 bases, the J end lost 7 bases, and 21 bases lay between the germline ends. CDR1 and CDR2 from the germline V gene are SGHDT and YYEEEE. The chain's CDR3 is CASSFLGSLRRVEAFF. CDR3 bases: TGTGCCAGCAGCTTCCTGGGTTCTCTCAGGCGGGTTGAAGCTTTCTTT.

The rearrangement uses TRBV5-4 and TRBJ2-2, with D perhaps assigned TRBD1 or TRBD2 (5 bases each). CDR1 is SGHNT, CDR2 YYREEE, per germline (reference sequence). Trimming left V 4 bases short and J 6 bases short, with 10 bases between. There are 13 residues in the CDR3. CDR3 in DNA: TGTGCCAGCAGCCCGCAGGGACCCGGGGAGCTGTTTTTT. Protein product: CASSPQGPGELFF.

The CDR3 DNA sequence: TGTGCCAGCAGCCCACGGGGGCGCACAGATACGCAGTATTTT. This gives the protein CASSPRGRTDTQYF. This chain joins TRBV3-1 and TRBJ2-3; either TRBD1 or TRBD2 may supply D (6 bases each). Trimming pared 4 bases from V and 1 base from J, leaving 9 bases between. CDR3 length equals 14 residues. CDR1 is LGHDT and CDR2 is YNNKEL in the germline V gene (reference sequence).

CDR3 nucleotides: TGTGCCAGCAGCCCCCGGGGGGCGGGGGATTCCTACAATGAGCAGTTCTTC. Its translation: CASSPRGAGDSYNEQFF. The chain is built from TRBV7-2 and TRBJ2-1; possibly TRBD2 for D (7 bases). The CDR3 length is 17 residues. Trimming stripped 5 bases from V and 1 base from J, with 18 bases between. Per germline, CDR1 SGHTA and CDR2 FQGNSA.

This clonotype was observed a handful of times. The chain is built from TRBV18 and TRBJ2-2; D is undetermined. Germline-derived CDR1 and CDR2 are KGHSH and LQKENI. With 2 bases removed from V and 1 base from J, the gap between germline ends came to 5 bases. The CDR3 loop spans 14 amino acids. The chain's CDR3 is CASSPGRNTGELFF. The CDR3 DNA reads TGTGCCAGCTCACCAGGTCGGAACACCGGGGAGCTGTTTTTT.

The chain uses TRBV24-1 and TRBJ2-7; 10 nucleotides agree with TRBD2. The trim removed 7 bases at V and 5 bases at J, leaving 7 bases unmatched. CDR3 length: 14 residues. Germline V gives CDR1 KGHDR, CDR2 SFDVKD. DNA for the CDR3: TGTGCCACCAGCCGGACTAGCGGCCTCCACGAGCAGTACGTC. It translates to CATSRTSGLHEQYV.

This sequence joins TRBV6-5 and TRBJ2-2, with D possibly matching TRBD2 (5 bases). The CDR3 length is 12 residues. Trimming took off 5 bases at V and 7 bases at J, with 8 bases between the two ends. Looked up from germline, CDR1 is MNHEY and CDR2 is SVGAGI. The CDR3 nucleotides read TGTGCCAGCAGTCTCCGGGGCGGGGAGCTGTTTTTT. Translating it yields CASSLRGGELFF.

The chain links TRBV12-3 or TRBV12-4 to TRBJ1-2, with 9 bases matching TRBD1. V dropped 6 bases and J dropped 2; count of bases not matched to a gene: 7. The CDR3 has 15 residues. The chain's CDR3 is CASRESGTGNYGYTF. The CDR3 region has the DNA TGTGCCAGCAGAGAGTCCGGGACAGGGAACTATGGCTACACCTTC.

This clonotype was counted once. The chain couples TRBV9 to TRBJ2-1; 12 positions agree with TRBD1. V shed 3 bases and J 0 bases; nucleotides not matched to a gene: 1. The CDR3 is made up of 16 amino acids. Germline CDR1 SGDLS, CDR2 YYNGEE. This CDR3 is CASSGGQGASYNEQFF. DNA for the CDR3: TGTGCCAGCAGCGGGGGACAGGGGGCCTCCTACAATGAGCAGTTCTTC. The full variable domain, its missing parts supplied by reference TRBV9 and TRBJ2-1, is DSGVTQTPKHLITATGQRVTLRCSPRSGDLSVYWYQQSLDQGLQFLIQYYNGEERAKGNILERFSAQQFPDLHSELNLSSLELGDSALYFCASSGGQGASYNEQFFGPGTRLTVL.

The chain employs TRBV3-1 and TRBJ2-5; 7 positions agree with TRBD2. Germline loops: CDR1 LGHDT, CDR2 YNNKEL (reference sequence). The CDR3 loop spans 14 amino acids. J lost 5 bases, V lost 4 bases, and 7 bases had no gene match. In DNA form, the CDR3 reads TGTGCCAGCAGCCCAGCTAGCGGCATTGAGACCCAGTACTTC. Translating it yields CASSPASGIETQYF.

The chain links TRBV20-1 to TRBJ2-1; 10 bases are a match to TRBD2. The J segment lost 8 bases and the V segment lost 6 bases, leaving 10 bases of the junction unmatched. CDR1 DFQATT and CDR2 SNEGSKA come from the germline V gene (reference sequence). This CDR3 has 14 amino acids. The CDR3, as DNA: TGCAGTGCACTCAGGCCTAGCGGGAGCTATGAGCAGTTCTTC. It is translated as CSALRPSGSYEQFF.

The gene calls are TRBV3-1 and TRBJ2-5; a weak D match, TRBD1 (6 bases). CDR3 length: 14 amino acids. The germline gives CDR1 LGHDT, CDR2 YNNKEL (reference sequence). Trimming took 1 base from V and 5 from J, leaving 11 bases between them. CDR3 DNA: TGTGCCAGCAGCCAAGGCTCTGGGGGCGAGACCCAGTACTTC. Translated: CASSQGSGGETQYF.

The chain combines TRBV5-4 with TRBJ2-7; no definite D call. Germline V gene lookup returns CDR1 SGHNT and CDR2 YYREEE (reference sequence). V gave up 3 bases and J gave up 0 bases, with 7 bases separating them. The CDR3 contains 13 residues. In nucleotides, the CDR3 is TGTGCCAGCAGCTCTACAAGCTCCTACGAGCAGTACGTC. Its translation: CASSSTSSYEQYV.

The rearrangement joins TRBV3-1 to TRBJ2-3; possibly TRBD1 for D (5 bases). V lost 9 bases to trimming and J lost 1 base, with 20 bases between them. The CDR3 is made up of 16 amino acids. Germline CDR1 is LGHDT and CDR2 is YNNKEL (reference sequence). CDR3: CASTQGADLGTDTQYF. CDR3 in DNA: TGTGCCAGTACCCAAGGGGCGGACCTGGGCACAGATACGCAGTATTTT.

This chain uses TRBV5-1 with TRBJ1-5, with TRBD1 identical over 7 bases. The CDR3 length is 16 residues. The J segment lost 3 bases and the V segment lost 0 bases, leaving 6 bases of the junction unmatched. Germline assignment: CDR1 SGHRS and CDR2 YFSETQ. Here the CDR3 DNA reads TGCGCCAGCAGCTTGGATGGCAGGGGGGCCAATCAGCCCCAGCATTTT. It yields the protein CASSLDGRGANQPQHF.

This sequence joins TRBV15 and TRBJ2-7; the D is unclear. The CDR3 contains 12 residues. V shed 0 bases and J shed 10 bases, with 10 bases lying between them. The germline V gene encodes CDR1 LNHNV and CDR2 YYDKDF (reference sequence). Written as DNA, the CDR3 is TGTGCCACCAGCAGAGATACGGGCCATCAGTACTTC. It encodes CATSRDTGHQYF. Drawing the rest from reference TRBV15 and TRBJ2-7, the complete variable domain is DAMVIQNPRYQVTQFGKPVTLSCSQTLNHNVMYWYQQKSSQAPKLLFHYYDKDFNNEADTPDNFQSRRPNTSFCFLDIRSPGLGDTAMYLCATSRDTGHQYFGPGTRLTVT.

The V gene is TRBV2, the J gene TRBJ2-3, with 9 bases that match TRBD2. J was trimmed by 5 bases and V by 4 bases; bases with no gene match: 7. The CDR3 contains 15 residues. CDR1 and CDR2 from the germline V gene are SNHLY and FYNNEI. DNA of the CDR3: TGTGCCAGCAGTGTAATAGCGGGGGCCGGAGATACGCAGTATTTT. Encoded protein: CASSVIAGAGDTQYF. Based on the CDR3 plus reference TRBV2 and TRBJ2-3, the full variable domain is EPEVTQTPSHQVTQMGQEVILRCVPISNHLYFYWYRQILGQKVEFLVSFYNNEISEKSEIFDDQFSVERPDGSNFTLKIRSTKLEDSAMYFCASSVIAGAGDTQYFGPGTRLTVL.

This rearrangement joins TRBV29-1 to TRBJ1-1; D is ambiguous. Germline-derived CDR1 and CDR2 are SQVTM and ANQGSEA. The V end was cut by 7 bases, the J end by 5 bases, with 5 bases between. The CDR3 has 9 residues. CDR3 DNA sequence: TGCAGCGGTGGGACTGAAGCTTTCTTT. This gives the protein CSGGTEAFF.

The V and J genes are TRBV30 and TRBJ1-2; no firm D call. The germline CDR1 and CDR2 sequences are GTSNPN and SVGIG (reference sequence). This CDR3 has 14 amino acids. V was trimmed by 0 bases and J by 6 bases, leaving 14 bases between them. CDR3 amino acids: CAWSVLFGDNGYTF. As DNA, the CDR3 is TGTGCCTGGAGTGTACTTTTCGGGGATAATGGCTACACCTTC.

The chain has TRBV2 and TRBJ1-5; D gene uncertain. V lost 0 bases to trimming and J lost 6 bases, with 12 bases between them. The germline CDR1 and CDR2 sequences are SNHLY and FYNNEI. The CDR3 sequence is 15 residues long. The CDR3 DNA reads as TGTGCCAGCAGTGAAGCGCTTGGGTTGGGTCAGCCCCAGCATTTT. This encodes CASSEALGLGQPQHF.

This chain uses TRBV29-1 with TRBJ1-1; TRBD1 might be the D (5 bases). This CDR3 is 13 amino acids long. Per the germline V gene, CDR1 is SQVTM and CDR2 is ANQGSEA. V gave up 6 bases and J gave up 1 base, with 12 bases separating them. The CDR3 nucleotides read TGCAGCGTCGCCGGGACGGAGAACACTGAAGCTTTCTTT. Translated: CSVAGTENTEAFF. The whole variable domain, remainder taken from reference TRBV29-1 and TRBJ1-1, is SAVISQKPSRDICQRGTSLTIQCQVDSQVTMMFWYRQQPGQSLTLIATANQGSEATYESGFVIDKFPISRPNLTFSTLTVSNMSPEDSSIYLCSVAGTENTEAFFGQGTRLTVV.